This entry lists 31 T cell receptor beta chains sequenced from one sample in a study of shared clonotypes between healthy human individuals. Method: immunoSEQ multiplex PCR; TCRdb's copy keeps in-frame clones and lacks some. The sample holds about 1 million clones, 65% to 75% seen once. The sample taken for sequencing was memory CD4+ T cells sorted from blood. Noted subset: CD45RA-negative fraction. The receptors come from a young man in good health.

The sample holds one count of this clone. V usage is TRBV7-8 and J usage is TRBJ2-3, with 15 nucleotides matching TRBD2. V lost 5 bases, J lost 8 bases, and 8 bases stayed unmatched. Looked up from germline, CDR1 is SGHVS and CDR2 is FQNEAQ. The CDR3 spans 16 residues. The CDR3, as DNA: TGTGCCAGCAGCCCCGGACTAGCGGGGGGGCGGGGTACGCAGTATTTT. Protein: CASSPGLAGGRGTQYF.

This clone appeared a few times. The rearrangement links TRBV6-1 to TRBJ2-2; D is possibly TRBD1 (6 bases). The CDR3 contains 13 residues. Per the germline V gene, CDR1 is MNHNS and CDR2 is SASEGT. Trimming removed 7 bases at V and 7 bases at J, with 13 bases between. DNA of the CDR3: TGTGCCAGCACAGGACAGATTTACGGGGAGCTGTTTTTT. Amino acid sequence: CASTGQIYGELFF.

As concerns this clone: Different DNA sequences within this sample yield the same CDR3. This chain uses TRBV11-3 with TRBJ2-2; no reliable D call. Germline values: CDR1 SGHNT, CDR2 YENEEA. Trimming pared 4 bases from V and 2 bases from J, leaving 2 bases between. The CDR3 is 12 amino acids. CDR3 residues: CASSSNTGELFF. The CDR3 DNA reads as TGTGCCAGCAGCTCTAACACCGGGGAGCTGTTTTTT. Full variable domain (missing parts from reference TRBV11-3 and TRBJ2-2): EAGVVQSPRYKIIEKKQPVAFWCNPISGHNTLYWYLQNLGQGPELLIRYENEEAVDDSQLPKDRFSAERLKGVDSTLKIQPAELGDSAVYLCASSSNTGELFFGEGSRLTVL.

In its sample, this clone was seen a few times. The J gene is TRBJ1-1, the V gene TRBV7-2; D gene unclear. Germline V gene data show CDR1 as SGHTA and CDR2 as FQGNSA. The CDR3 consists of 13 residues. V was trimmed by 5 bases and J by 0 bases, leaving 7 bases between them. CDR3 DNA sequence: TGTGCCAGCAGCCTTCCGGTGAACACTGAAGCTTTCTTT. Translating it yields CASSLPVNTEAFF.

The chain couples TRBV7-6 to TRBJ2-5; tentative D call: TRBD2 (8 bases). Trimming pared 5 bases from V and 0 bases from J, leaving 16 bases between. CDR1 SGHVS and CDR2 FNYEAQ come from the germline V gene. There are 16 residues in the CDR3. The CDR3 region has the DNA TGTGCCAGCAGCAAGGGGGCGGGGGGCTACCAAGAGACCCAGTACTTC. This translates into CASSKGAGGYQETQYF.

This clone has a handful of counts. The rearrangement links TRBV25-1 to TRBJ2-7; tentative D call: TRBD1 (6 bases). In germline, CDR1 is MGHDK, CDR2 SYGVNS. This CDR3 comprises 13 residues. Trimming shortened V by 6 bases and J by 6 bases, and 15 bases separated the two germline ends. CDR3 amino acids: CASRAGTPPEQYF. Written as DNA, the CDR3 is TGTGCCAGCAGGGCCGGGACACCACCCGAGCAGTACTTC.

The chain has TRBV6-6 and TRBJ1-6, with D perhaps matching TRBD1 (5 bases). The CDR3 is 15 amino acids. The germline V gene has CDR1 MNHNY and CDR2 SVGAGI (reference sequence). Trimming removed 3 bases at V and 9 bases at J, with 15 bases between. This CDR3 is CASSYGGHKGSPLHF. The CDR3 region has the DNA TGTGCCAGCAGTTATGGTGGACATAAAGGTTCACCCCTCCACTTT.

The chain couples TRBV9 to TRBJ2-5; D is perhaps TRBD1 (6 bases). Per germline, CDR1 SGDLS and CDR2 YYNGEE. V gave up 3 bases and J gave up 5 bases, with 17 bases separating them. The CDR3 has 15 amino acids. The CDR3 sequence: CASSGWDTQGETQYF. For the CDR3, the DNA is TGTGCCAGCAGCGGTTGGGACACCCAGGGGGAGACCCAGTACTTC.

The V and J genes are TRBV2 and TRBJ1-2; D is unresolved. Looked up from germline, CDR1 is SNHLY and CDR2 is FYNNEI. V lost 3 bases and J 4 bases, leaving 9 bases between the germline ends. This CDR3 spans 13 amino acids. CDR3 residues: CASSEPIIYGYTF. The DNA of the CDR3 is TGTGCCAGCAGTGAGCCTATAATCTATGGCTACACCTTC. Combining the CDR3 with reference TRBV2 and TRBJ1-2 gives the whole variable domain EPEVTQTPSHQVTQMGQEVILRCVPISNHLYFYWYRQILGQKVEFLVSFYNNEISEKSEIFDDQFSVERPDGSNFTLKIRSTKLEDSAMYFCASSEPIIYGYTFGSGTRLTVV.

This clone has just one count. This chain joins TRBV7-9 and TRBJ1-1; TRBD1 aligns across 8 bases. The germline V gene has CDR1 SEHNR and CDR2 FQNEAQ (reference sequence). The CDR3 loop spans 14 amino acids. The J segment lost 2 bases and the V segment lost 4 bases, leaving 3 bases of the junction unmatched. The CDR3 reads CASSYGQGNTEAFF. The CDR3, as DNA: TGTGCCAGCAGCTACGGACAGGGTAACACTGAAGCTTTCTTT.

This clone was recorded a few times. The chain couples TRBV27 to TRBJ2-5; 8 nucleotides line up with TRBD1. CDR1 is MNHEY and CDR2 is SMNVEV in the germline V gene (reference sequence). There are 14 residues in the CDR3. V was pared by 8 bases and J by 1 base, with 6 bases of the junction left unmatched. The chain's CDR3 is CASGYGQGQETQYF. Written as DNA, the CDR3 is TGTGCCAGCGGCTACGGACAGGGCCAAGAGACCCAGTACTTC.

The chain is built from TRBV7-2 and TRBJ2-3; no reliable D call. Deletions cut 6 bases from V and 7 bases from J, with 17 bases between. The CDR3 consists of 14 residues. The germline gives CDR1 SGHTA, CDR2 FQGNSA. The CDR3 here is CASSLSSPVYTQYF. CDR3 in DNA: TGTGCCAGCAGTTTGTCCTCTCCGGTCTATACGCAGTATTTT.

This chain connects TRBV2 to TRBJ1-1; D is unresolved. CDR3 length equals 14 residues. Looked up from germline, CDR1 is SNHLY and CDR2 is FYNNEI. V was cut by 6 bases and J by 1 base, with 12 bases left in between. CDR3 amino acids: CASRDGNGNTEAFF. The CDR3 DNA sequence: TGTGCCAGCAGGGACGGCAATGGGAACACTGAAGCTTTCTTT.

The CDR3 DNA reads TGTGCCAGCAGTTCAAAGAATCCTTTCCTTAGCACAGATACGCAGTATTTT. Translating gives CASSSKNPFLSTDTQYF. This chain joins TRBV28 and TRBJ2-3; D gene ambiguous. The germline V and J ends were trimmed by 4 bases and 0 bases, with 17 bases remaining between them. The CDR3 runs 17 residues. Germline assignment: CDR1 MDHEN and CDR2 SYDVKM.

The CDR3 sequence is CAISDLIGVAGDSNTGELFF. In nucleotides, the CDR3 is TGTGCCATCAGTGACCTGATTGGGGTAGCGGGGGACTCGAACACCGGGGAGCTGTTTTTT. The rearrangement uses TRBV10-3 and TRBJ2-2, with 9 nucleotides matching TRBD2. Per the germline V gene, CDR1 is ENHRY and CDR2 is SYGVKD. This CDR3 region has 20 residues. The trim removed 3 bases at V and 0 bases at J, leaving 14 bases unmatched.

The chain links TRBV5-6 to TRBJ2-3, with 7 nucleotides matching TRBD1. V was clipped by 4 bases and J by 2 bases; unmatched bases: 10. Germline values: CDR1 SGHDT, CDR2 YYEEEE. The CDR3 extends over 16 amino acids. The DNA of the CDR3 is TGTGCCAGCAGCCGGCCGGGACAGTTAAACACAGATACGCAGTATTTT. This gives the protein CASSRPGQLNTDTQYF.

The chain has TRBV30 and TRBJ2-4; D is perhaps TRBD1 (6 bases). V gave up 5 bases and J gave up 1 base, with 6 bases separating them. CDR3 length: 12 amino acids. Germline V gene data show CDR1 as GTSNPN and CDR2 as SVGIG (reference sequence). The CDR3 nucleotides are TGTGCCTGGGACAGGGCCAAAAACATTCAGTACTTC. Residues: CAWDRAKNIQYF.

This clone was seen only once. The V and J genes are TRBV2 and TRBJ1-6; D may be TRBD1 (5 bases). V was pared by 4 bases and J by 5 bases, with 9 bases between. CDR1 is SNHLY and CDR2 is FYNNEI in the germline V gene. The CDR3 totals 14 residues. The chain's CDR3 is CASSGGVHNSPLHF. CDR3 nucleotide sequence: TGTGCCAGCAGTGGGGGGGTCCATAATTCACCCCTCCACTTT.

The J gene is TRBJ1-4, the V gene TRBV5-1; 9 nucleotides match TRBD1. V dropped 2 bases and J dropped 8; count of bases not matched to a gene: 7. In germline, CDR1 is SGHRS, CDR2 YFSETQ. The CDR3 extends over 15 amino acids. CDR3 in DNA: TGCGCCAGCAGCTTCTCCGGGACAGGGTACGAAAAACTGTTTTTT. Translation gives CASSFSGTGYEKLFF.

The chain uses TRBV9 and TRBJ2-5; D is unresolved. The better agreement between TRBJ2-7 and the DNA end casts doubt on the J call. In germline, CDR1 is SGDLS, CDR2 YYNGEE. The CDR3 runs to 13 residues. This CDR3 reads CASSVEPSYEQYF. In nucleotides, the CDR3 is TGTGCCAGCAGCGTAGAACCCTCCTACGAGCAGTACTTC.

The V and J genes are TRBV9 and TRBJ2-1, with 7 positions matching TRBD1. Germline trimming cut 4 bases from V and 5 bases from J; bases unmatched to any gene: 9. Looked up from germline, CDR1 is SGDLS and CDR2 is YYNGEE. The CDR3 is made up of 15 amino acids. This CDR3 is CASSPPQGGHNEQFF. CDR3 coding DNA: TGTGCCAGCAGCCCGCCGCAAGGGGGCCACAATGAGCAGTTCTTC.

The chain carries TRBV19 and TRBJ1-6; D is uncertain. Germline assignment: CDR1 LNHDA and CDR2 SQIVND (reference sequence). The V end lost 3 bases, the J end lost 5 bases, and 11 bases lay between the germline ends. The CDR3 consists of 15 residues. The CDR3 here is CASSITDNDNSPLHF. CDR3 DNA sequence: TGTGCCAGTAGTATCACAGACAATGATAATTCACCCCTCCACTTT.

The rearrangement joins TRBV5-6 to TRBJ2-1; TRBD2 aligns across 12 bases. The CDR3 is 16 residues long. Germline-derived CDR1 and CDR2 are SGHDT and YYEEEE. V was clipped by 5 bases and J by 7 bases; unmatched bases: 10. CDR3 protein: CASRVTLAGGLNEQFF. The CDR3 bases are TGTGCCAGCAGAGTGACCCTAGCGGGGGGGCTGAATGAGCAGTTCTTC.

The J gene is TRBJ2-7, the V gene TRBV12-2; whether TRBD2, the table's D call, matches the DNA was not checked. TRBV12-2 is recorded as a pseudogene. CDR3 length: 19 residues. This chain's CDR3 is CASRLSPRLAGQVPYEQYF. CDR3 in DNA: TGTGCAAGTCGCTTATCCCCGAGGTTAGCGGGCCAAGTCCCGTACGAGCAGTACTTC.

The CDR3 sequence: CASSSLQGANEQFF. The CDR3 DNA sequence: TGTGCCAGCAGCTCTTTACAGGGGGCGAATGAGCAGTTCTTC. The rearrangement joins TRBV7-2 to TRBJ2-1; 9 bases line up with TRBD1. V shed 4 bases, J shed 7 bases, and the junction held 5 bases outside the gene matches. Germline CDR1 reads SGHTA; CDR2 reads FQGNSA. There are 14 residues in the CDR3.

The gene calls are TRBV18 and TRBJ1-5; no clear D. CDR1 KGHSH and CDR2 LQKENI come from the germline V gene. The length of the CDR3 is 12 residues. Trimming took 3 bases from V and 5 from J, leaving 5 bases between them. CDR3 sequence (DNA): TGTGCCAGCTCACCCGGGTATCAGCCCCAGCATTTT. Its translation: CASSPGYQPQHF.

The chain carries TRBV11-2 and TRBJ2-5, with 9 bases fitting TRBD1. J was trimmed by 5 bases and V by 1 base; bases with no gene match: 5. Germline-derived CDR1 and CDR2 are SGHAT and FQNNGV. This CDR3 region has 15 residues. This CDR3 reads CASSLGQGGRETQYF. CDR3 nucleotide sequence: TGTGCCAGCAGCTTAGGACAGGGGGGGCGGGAGACCCAGTACTTC. Complete variable domain (other parts from reference TRBV11-2 and TRBJ2-5): EAGVAQSPRYKIIEKRQSVAFWCNPISGHATLYWYQQILGQGPKLLIQFQNNGVVDDSQLPKDRFSAERLKGVDSTLKIQPAKLEDSAVYLCASSLGQGGRETQYFGPGTRLLVL.

The gene calls are TRBV19 and TRBJ1-1, with 8 positions matching TRBD1. The CDR3 loop spans 15 amino acids. Germline values: CDR1 LNHDA, CDR2 SQIVND (reference sequence). V was clipped by 7 bases and J by 3 bases; unmatched bases: 10. In DNA form, the CDR3 reads TGTGCCAGTACACCGACAGGGGTCGGGGACACTGAAGCTTTCTTT. It translates to CASTPTGVGDTEAFF.

The sample holds a few counts of this clone. The rearrangement links TRBV19 to TRBJ1-3; 9 bases map to TRBD1. The trim removed 5 bases at V and 1 base at J, leaving 9 bases unmatched. This CDR3 comprises 17 residues. Germline-derived CDR1 and CDR2 are LNHDA and SQIVND (reference sequence). CDR3 sequence reads: CASSLRIGQGSGNTIYF. Written as DNA, the CDR3 is TGTGCCAGTAGTCTCCGAATTGGACAGGGGTCTGGAAACACCATATATTTT.

The chain recombines TRBV10-3 with TRBJ2-6, with D perhaps matching TRBD1 (5 bases). The CDR3 is made up of 19 amino acids. The V and J ends lost 6 bases and 0 bases respectively, with 21 bases between them. The germline V gene encodes CDR1 ENHRY and CDR2 SYGVKD. The CDR3 loop reads CAIRSSDISRFSGANVLTF. As DNA, the CDR3 is TGTGCCATCAGATCCTCGGACATATCACGGTTCTCTGGGGCCAACGTCCTGACTTTC.

This chain's CDR3 is CASSLPGADTGELFF. The CDR3 nucleotides are TGCGCCAGCAGCCTCCCAGGGGCGGACACCGGGGAGCTGTTTTTT. V is TRBV5-1 and J is TRBJ2-2, with D possibly being TRBD1 (6 bases). V lost 4 bases to trimming and J lost 3 bases, with 13 bases between them. CDR3 length equals 15 residues. Germline-derived CDR1 and CDR2 are SGHRS and YFSETQ.